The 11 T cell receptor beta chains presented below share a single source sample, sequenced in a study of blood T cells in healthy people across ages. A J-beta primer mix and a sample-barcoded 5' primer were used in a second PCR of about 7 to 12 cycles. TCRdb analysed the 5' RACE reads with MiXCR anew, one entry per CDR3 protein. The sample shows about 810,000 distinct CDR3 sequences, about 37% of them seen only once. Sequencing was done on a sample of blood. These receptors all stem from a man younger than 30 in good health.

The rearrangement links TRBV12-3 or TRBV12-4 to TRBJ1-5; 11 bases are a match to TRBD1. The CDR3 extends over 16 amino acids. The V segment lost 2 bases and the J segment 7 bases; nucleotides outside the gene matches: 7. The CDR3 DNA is TGTGCCAGCAGTTTACCCGTGGGGACAGGGGGACAGCCCCAGCATTTT. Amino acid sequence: CASSLPVGTGGQPQHF.

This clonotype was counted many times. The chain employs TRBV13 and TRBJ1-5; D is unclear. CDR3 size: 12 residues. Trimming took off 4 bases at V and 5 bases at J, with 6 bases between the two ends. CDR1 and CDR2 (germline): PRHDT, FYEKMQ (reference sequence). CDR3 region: CASSSNDQPQHF. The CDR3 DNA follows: TGTGCCAGCAGCTCGAACGATCAGCCCCAGCATTTT.

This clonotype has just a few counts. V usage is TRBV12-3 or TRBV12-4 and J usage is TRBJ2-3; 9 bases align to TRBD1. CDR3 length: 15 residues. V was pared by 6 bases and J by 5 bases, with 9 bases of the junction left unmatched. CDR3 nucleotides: TGTGCCAGCAGCCCTTACGCGGACAGGGGAGATACGCAGTATTTT. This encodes CASSPYADRGDTQYF.

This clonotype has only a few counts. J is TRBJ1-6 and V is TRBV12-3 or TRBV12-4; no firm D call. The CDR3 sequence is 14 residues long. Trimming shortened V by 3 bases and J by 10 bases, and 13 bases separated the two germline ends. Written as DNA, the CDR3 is TGTGCCAGCAGTTTTGGAGACCGAAGCTCACCCCTCCACTTT. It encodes CASSFGDRSSPLHF.

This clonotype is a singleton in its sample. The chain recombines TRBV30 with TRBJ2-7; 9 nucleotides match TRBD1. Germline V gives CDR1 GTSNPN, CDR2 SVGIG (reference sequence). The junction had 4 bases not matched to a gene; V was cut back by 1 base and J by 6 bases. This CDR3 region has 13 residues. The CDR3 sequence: CAWSGGQGSEQYF. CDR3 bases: TGTGCCTGGAGTGGAGGACAGGGGAGCGAGCAGTACTTC.

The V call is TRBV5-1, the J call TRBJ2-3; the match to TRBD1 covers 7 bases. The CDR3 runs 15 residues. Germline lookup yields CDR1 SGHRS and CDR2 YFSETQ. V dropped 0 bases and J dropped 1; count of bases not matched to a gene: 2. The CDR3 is CASSLEGQCTDTQYF. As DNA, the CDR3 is TGCGCCAGCAGCTTGGAGGGACAGTGCACAGATACGCAGTATTTT.

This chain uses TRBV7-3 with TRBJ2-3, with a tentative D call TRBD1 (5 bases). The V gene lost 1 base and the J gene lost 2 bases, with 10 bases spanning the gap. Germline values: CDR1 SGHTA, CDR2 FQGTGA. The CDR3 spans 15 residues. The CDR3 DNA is TGTGCCAGCAGCTTAAGCCCCAGGGACACAGATACGCAGTATTTT. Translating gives CASSLSPRDTDTQYF. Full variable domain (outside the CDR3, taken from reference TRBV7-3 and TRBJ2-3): GAGVSQTPSNKVTEKGKYVELRCDPISGHTALYWYRQSLGQGPEFLIYFQGTGAADDSGLPNDRFFAVRPEGSVSTLKIQRTERGDSAVYLCASSLSPRDTDTQYFGPGTRLTVL.

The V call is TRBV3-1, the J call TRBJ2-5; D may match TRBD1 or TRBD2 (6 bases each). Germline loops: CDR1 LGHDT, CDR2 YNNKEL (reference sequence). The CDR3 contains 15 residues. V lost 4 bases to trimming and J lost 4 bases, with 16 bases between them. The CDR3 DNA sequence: TGTGCCAGCAGCCTTAATCCGGGGGCTGGAGAGACCCAGTACTTC. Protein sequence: CASSLNPGAGETQYF.

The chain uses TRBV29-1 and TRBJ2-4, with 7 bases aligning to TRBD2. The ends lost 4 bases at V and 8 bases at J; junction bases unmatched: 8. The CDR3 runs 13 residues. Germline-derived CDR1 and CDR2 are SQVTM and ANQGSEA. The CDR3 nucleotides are TGCAGCGTTGTTATGCCAGGGAGGGACATTCAGTACTTC. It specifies CSVVMPGRDIQYF.

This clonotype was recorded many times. CDR3 bases: TGCGCCAGCAGCTTCGACAGGGACACTGAAGCTTTCTTT. Translated, it gives CASSFDRDTEAFF. The chain employs TRBV5-1 and TRBJ1-1; 7 bases fit TRBD1. Germline V gene sequence: CDR1 SGHRS, CDR2 YFSETQ. CDR3 size: 13 residues. V lost 2 bases to trimming and J lost 3 bases; unmatched junction nucleotides: 1.

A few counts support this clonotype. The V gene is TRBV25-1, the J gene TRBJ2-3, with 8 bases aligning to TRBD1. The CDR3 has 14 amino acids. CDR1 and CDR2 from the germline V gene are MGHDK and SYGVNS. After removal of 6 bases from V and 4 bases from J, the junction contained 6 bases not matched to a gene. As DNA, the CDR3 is TGTGCCAGCAGGCCCAGGGGGCAGTCAGATACGCAGTATTTT. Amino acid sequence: CASRPRGQSDTQYF.